What follows is one T cell receptor (beta chain) and its context. It lacks a known antigen. Base qualities were left out, and no much larger clone turns up one base away. TCRbeta CDR3 regions were amplified from genomic DNA by means of the immunoSEQ Assay, a bias-controlled multiplex PCR. Turning to the authors' computational methods: The number of nucleated cells in each sample was estimated by amplification of reference gene primers within the assay. To quantify the absolute abundance of each unique TCRbeta CDR3 rearrangement, sequence reads were collapsed and filtered. Productive Simpson clonality was computed per sample as the square root of Simpson's diversity index over productive rearrangements. Imported from immuneACCESS, the table was reduced by TCRdb to in-frame sequences with V and J called. These copies leave out some clones; in studies compared against another copy, an unresolved V gene accounts for under half, and the cause of the remainder is not known. That table furnishes V, J and clone size, whereas the DNA furnished D and trimming. The sample includes about 190,000 clones, with about 81% observed a single time. About 3.5% of the sample belongs to the ten largest clones.

This record comes from a study of blood T cell repertoires in COVID-19 (dated by TCRdb to 2019 to 2021). About the full investigation: Samples covering the acute and convalescent phases of COVID-19 were provided by collaborators in the United States, Italy and Spain. The prospective study material was composed of cDNA or gDNA derived from T cells, B-cell-depleted T cells, or PBMCs. The dataset comprised deeply sampled blood TCRbeta repertoires from subjects exposed to, actively infected with, or recovered from COVID-19. The repertoires were made available in a free public database intended to serve as a resource for research on the immune response to SARS-CoV-2. The samples were drawn from the first 160 participants of the ongoing ImmuneRACE study and from 950 to 1,500 subjects provided by 6 global collaborators. A de-identified subject ID, COVID-19 status, age in years and sex were almost always included in the sample metadata. Where available, HLA class I and class II types were obtained from metadata supplied by the sample provider rather than from assay-based typing.

Participants in the prospective study were aged about 18 to 95 years, lived in about two dozen United States geographic areas, and enrolled through a virtual design. To assign participants to cohorts, the prospective study relied on clinical history that participants themselves reported in a screening survey and a study questionnaire. For ImmuneRACE Cohort 3, a participant was defined as recovered based on two consecutive negative NP/OP PCR tests, clearance by a healthcare professional, or resolution of symptoms. Mobile phlebotomists in the prospective study collected whole blood, serum and a nasopharyngeal or oropharyngeal swab from every participant. Participants in the prospective study had the option to provide additional blood draws and questionnaires over a 2-month period. Blood samples from the prospective study were shipped frozen or at room temperature prior to DNA extraction. On the study overall, not on this receptor specifically: Clinical and demographic metadata were provided uncurated, with the amount varying by source and participant.

Including cysteine and phenylalanine, the CDR3 has 16 amino acids. The sequence is cut down to CDR3 DNA, 48 bases in frame from base 1. CDR1 and CDR2 (PRHDT, FYEKMQ) derive from the germline V gene (reference sequence). Ends trimmed: V by 3 bases, J by 8 bases; bases unmatched to a gene: 15. This receptor was taken from a woman aged 25 to 39 who had recovered from COVID-19. Sample: PBMCs or T cells enriched from blood (not recorded which). The sequence joins TRBV13 to TRBJ1-2; TRBD1 lines up with 7 middle nucleotides. The DNA reads as follows: TGTGCCAGCAGCTTCCCCAATAACAGGGGTACTGGCGGCTACACCTTC. Its coded protein is CASSFPNNRGTGGYTF.